This TCR beta chain derives from a study of blood T cell repertoires in COVID-19. Sequencing used immunoSEQ multiplex PCR; TCRdb keeps in-frame clones, though not all of them. The sample shows approximately 120,000 clones, roughly 86% of them seen only once. The sequenced sample consisted of peripheral blood. This TCR came from a human donor in a cohort sampled during active COVID-19.

CDR3 nucleotide sequence: TGTGCCAGCAGCTTATCCCCAGGGACTGAAGCTTTCTTT. It encodes CASSLSPGTEAFF. This sequence joins TRBV13 and TRBJ1-1, with a weak D call TRBD1 (5 bases). The V and J ends lost 2 bases and 5 bases respectively, with 9 bases between them. Germline V gene lookup returns CDR1 PRHDT and CDR2 FYEKMQ (reference sequence). The CDR3 runs to 13 residues.